The 17 T cell receptor delta chains in this list originate from one sample, sequenced in a study of γδ T cells in repeated Plasmodium falciparum infection. Gammadelta T cells were flow-sorted from PBMC into Vgamma9/Vdelta2+ and Vdelta2-negative populations for bulk analysis. TCRdb repeated clone calling on the multiplex PCR reads with CATT. The table lists more than 45,000 delta-chain clones, 1.7% of them singletons. The material sequenced was gamma-delta T cells from blood. These receptors were obtained from a pool of human donors (malaria-infected and uninfected, not separated).

As for this clone: TCRdb's protein, taken from a much larger clone, differs from this DNA's translation at residue 6, likely owing to a read error; the protein displayed comes from the DNA. V gene TRDV1 combines with J gene TRDJ1; weak D call: TRDD2 (6 bases). Because TCRdb records no J gene, it was assigned here through a match of the DNA to germline. In germline, CDR1 is TSWWSYY, CDR2 QGS. This CDR3 is built from 13 residues. This CDR3 is CALVEAPTTKLIF. CDR3 DNA sequence: TGTGCTCTTGTGGAAGCTCCTACCACGAAACTCATCTTT.

In regard to this clone: TCRdb has a much larger clone's protein, which differs at residue 7 from the translation of this DNA, likely because of a read error; what is shown is the protein translated from the DNA. J is TRDJ1 and V is TRDV1; tentative D call: TRDD3 (5 bases). Germline V gives CDR1 TSWWSYY, CDR2 QGS. V lost 2 bases, J lost 8 bases, and 33 bases lay in between. This CDR3 has 20 residues. CDR3 nucleotides: TGTGCTCTTGGGGAATCCCTCCTTACCCCTATCGGGCTGGGCCATTCGAAACTCATCTTT. Amino acids: CALGESLLTPIGLGHSKLIF.

About this clone: The protein given by TCRdb reflects a much larger clone and differs at residue 19 from this DNA's translation, likely from a read error; the protein shown is the DNA's translation. The genes are TRDV1 and TRDJ1, with a weak D call TRDD3 (10 bases). The J gene, left out of TCRdb, was set here by checking the DNA against germline. V was shortened by 5 bases and J by 4 bases, with 44 bases between the two germline ends. The CDR3 is made up of 24 amino acids. Germline V lookup: CDR1 TSWWSYY, CDR2 QGS. This chain's CDR3 is CALGTPSYVSYWGIPVTYIDKLIF. In DNA form, the CDR3 reads TGTGCTCTTGGGACCCCTTCCTACGTGTCGTACTGGGGGATCCCTGTAACTTACATCGATAAACTCATCTTT.

This clone has at least ten counts. Translating this DNA gives a protein that differs at residue 12 from the TCRdb one, which belongs to a much larger clone; a read error is likely, and the protein shown is this translation. The chain combines TRDV1 with TRDJ1, with 7 positions matching TRDD3. The CDR3 runs 21 residues. The germline V gene encodes CDR1 TSWWSYY and CDR2 QGS. DNA for the CDR3: TGTGCTCTTGGGGAACGTCCGAGGTACTGGGGAACGGTTCGGTACACCGATAAGCTCATCTTT. Protein product: CALGERPRYWGTVRYTDKLIF.

As concerns this clone: With only one base between it and a far larger clone, this is likely a read error. Distinct nucleotide sequences in the sample also encode this CDR3. The chain uses TRDV1 and TRDJ1; 8 bases match TRDD3. This CDR3 is 26 amino acids long. Germline assignment: CDR1 TSWWSYY and CDR2 QGS. Losses at the gene ends were 1 base for V and 2 bases for J; bases not matched to a gene: 36. As DNA, the CDR3 is TGTGCTCTTGGGGAACCTTCACCCTTTTCTACGTTTATACTACTGGGGGCCCCGGCGTATACCGATAAACTCATCTTT. Protein: CALGEPSPFSTFILLGAPAYTDKLIF.

This clone was seen repeatedly, ten times or more. Only one base separates this from a far larger clonotype, so it likely reflects a read error. Other DNA sequences from this sample encode an identical CDR3 as well. V and J are TRDV2 and TRDJ3, with 8 bases that match TRDD3. CDR3 size: 19 residues. Germline CDR1 is GEAIGNYY and CDR2 is EKD. CDR3 sequence reads: CACDTPGGQSSWDTRQMFF. The CDR3 DNA sequence: TGTGCCTGCGACACTCCTGGGGGACAAAGCTCCTGGGACACCCGACAGATGTTTTTC.

This clone was seen ten or more times. A far larger clone is just one base off, so this is likely a read error. Other DNA sequences of this sample code for an identical CDR3. V is TRDV1 and J is TRDJ1; 13 bases fit TRDD3. Germline V gene data show CDR1 as TSWWSYY and CDR2 as QGS. V trimming: 6 bases; J trimming: 2 bases; junction bases outside the gene matches: 24. The CDR3 has 22 residues. CDR3: CALGNGIPTGGYEWFRTDKLIF. The CDR3 DNA reads TGTGCTCTTGGAAACGGGATCCCTACTGGGGGATACGAGTGGTTCCGTACCGATAAACTCATCTTT.

This clone was counted a few times. The TCRdb protein, from a much larger clone, departs from this DNA's translation at residue 23, likely by read error; the protein shown derives from the DNA. The chain is built from TRDV1 and TRDJ1; TRDD3 matches at 12 bases. The germline gives CDR1 TSWWSYY, CDR2 QGS. The CDR3 spans 24 residues. Here the CDR3 DNA reads TGTGCTCTTGGGGTGAACTTCCCAAACCCTGACTGGGGGATACTTGAGCGGAACACCGATAAACTCACCTTT. As protein: CALGVNFPNPDWGILERNTDKLTF.

This clone was observed many times. The protein TCRdb gives is from a much larger clone and does not agree with this DNA's translation at residue 5, likely a read error; the protein shown here comes from the DNA. The gene calls are TRDV1 and TRDJ1; 8 nucleotides match TRDD3. Matching the DNA to germline supplied the J gene, which TCRdb does not give. Unmatched junction bases numbered 24, after V lost 4 bases and J lost 2 bases. The CDR3 contains 21 residues. CDR1 is TSWWSYY, CDR2 QGS, per germline. The CDR3 loop is CALGGGYRQGYGFYLTDKLIF. The CDR3 DNA sequence: TGTGCTCTTGGGGGTGGTTATAGACAGGGATACGGTTTTTATTTGACCGATAAACTCATCTTT.

This clone has a count of ten or more. The same CDR3 can be traced to other DNA sequences in this sample. This rearrangement joins TRDV1 to TRDJ1; 8 bases fit TRDD3. With 1 base clipped from V and 0 bases from J, the junction kept 13 bases outside the gene matches. Germline CDR1 TSWWSYY, CDR2 QGS. CDR3 length: 19 residues. The CDR3 DNA sequence: TGTGCTCTTGGGGAACCTCCCGACACATTACTGGGGGACACCGATAAACTCATCTTT. Translation gives CALGEPPDTLLGDTDKLIF.

This clone was seen at least ten times. It is likely a read error: a sequence one base away is far more abundant. Different DNA sequences within this sample yield the same CDR3. This sequence joins TRDV1 and TRDJ1, with TRDD3 matching 9 bases. The CDR3 has 22 amino acids. Germline V lookup: CDR1 TSWWSYY, CDR2 QGS. The CDR3 DNA follows: TGTGCCCTTGGGGAACTAAAGGCCTCCTTGGCTGGGGGATTCACCTGCACCGATAAACTCATCTTT. It encodes CALGELKASLAGGFTCTDKLIF.

Details on this clone: The protein given by TCRdb reflects a much larger clone and differs at residue 21 from this DNA's translation, likely from a read error; the protein shown is the DNA's translation. The chain joins TRDV1 to TRDJ1; 10 positions match TRDD3. Germline loops: CDR1 TSWWSYY, CDR2 QGS. Unmatched junction bases numbered 37, after V lost 2 bases and J lost 4 bases. This CDR3 has 26 amino acids. The CDR3 spells CALGENVRSFPFTYLHWGIGLDKLIF. The CDR3, as DNA: TGTGCTCTTGGGGAAAACGTTCGTTCCTTCCCCTTTACCTATCTTCACTGGGGGATCGGTCTCGATAAACTCATCTTT.

The table lists this clone with many counts. This likely stems from a read error, as it lies one base from a far larger clone. Other DNA sequences within the sample encode an identical CDR3. V usage is TRDV2 and J usage is TRDJ1, with 10 bases aligning to TRDD3. Here the J gene came from matching the DNA to germline, since TCRdb omits it. After removal of 0 bases from V and 3 bases from J, the junction contained 6 bases not matched to a gene. The CDR3 has 16 amino acids. Per germline, CDR1 GEAIGNYY and CDR2 EKD. The CDR3: CACDTVGGYASDKLIF. CDR3 bases: TGTGCCTGTGACACCGTGGGGGGATACGCATCCGATAAACTCATCTTT.

This clone was seen more than once but under ten times. The TCRdb protein, from a much larger clone, departs from this DNA's translation at residue 17, likely by read error; the protein shown derives from the DNA. The chain couples TRDV2 to TRDJ3; D perhaps matches TRDD3 (5 bases). Per the germline V gene, CDR1 is GEAIGNYY and CDR2 is EKD. The CDR3 runs to 19 residues. The CDR3 sequence is CACDTGGALSSWDTRQVFF. The CDR3 DNA sequence: TGTGCCTGTGACACGGGTGGGGCCCTTAGCTCCTGGGACACACGACAGGTGTTTTTC.

The sample holds a few counts of this clone. A far larger clone is one base from this, pointing to a likely read error. Additional DNA sequences in this sample encode the identical CDR3. The rearrangement links TRAV38-2/DV8 to TRDJ1; 10 nucleotides agree with TRDD3. The CDR3 is 20 amino acids. The V gene's germline CDR1 is TSESDYY and CDR2 QEAYKQQN. The CDR3 DNA is TGCGCGCCCATGGGGCTCCCGGACTGGGGGATGTACCTGTACACCGATAAACTCATCTTT. Protein: CAPMGLPDWGMYLYTDKLIF.

On this clone itself: TCRdb lists the protein of a much larger clone for this DNA, which differs at residue 6, so this is likely a read error; the protein given here is translated from the DNA itself. The chain links TRDV1 to TRDJ1; 13 bases line up with TRDD3. Germline matching of the DNA provided the J gene here, since TCRdb leaves it blank. Germline V gene lookup returns CDR1 TSWWSYY and CDR2 QGS. V shed 5 bases and J 0 bases; nucleotides not matched to a gene: 30. CDR3 length equals 25 residues. DNA for the CDR3: TGTGCTCTTGGGAGCTTTCCGCGAGGCCTTACTGGGGGATACGCGTTTCCCCCGTACACCGATAAACTCATCTTT. It is translated as CALGSFPRGLTGGYAFPPYTDKLIF.

This clone appeared many times. With only one base between it and a far larger clone, this is likely a read error. The sample has other DNA sequences that encode this CDR3 too. The CDR3 DNA reads as TGTGCCTTTCGTGAAGGGCGCTTCTCCCCTTTCTGGGGTCCAGGGAGAACCGATAAACTCATTTTT. Protein sequence: CAFREGRFSPFWGPGRTDKLIF. The rearrangement uses TRDV3 and TRDJ1; D possibly corresponds to TRDD3 (6 bases). CDR3 size: 22 residues. Per germline, CDR1 TVYSNPD and CDR2 GDNSRS (reference sequence).